What follows are 23 T cell receptor beta chains derived from one specimen sequenced in a study of cytomegalovirus exposure and HLA in healthy donors. Primers: 60 Vbeta forward and 13 Jbeta reverse. The protocol was immunoSEQ multiplex PCR, while the TCRdb copy is restricted to in-frame clones and leaves out a portion. The repertoire holds around 200,000 clones, under 80% seen once, with 2.5% to 3.5% in the top ten. The sequenced material came from PBMCs. Receptors originate from a female donor in good health and CMV-seronegative.

The chain joins TRBV7-2 to TRBJ1-2; no clear D. The length of the CDR3 is 15 residues. The V end was cut by 1 base, the J end by 3 bases, with 12 bases between. The germline V gene has CDR1 SGHTA and CDR2 FQGNSA. This CDR3 reads CASSLVDIGYYGYTF. Here the CDR3 DNA reads TGTGCCAGCAGCTTAGTTGACATTGGGTACTATGGCTACACCTTC.

The chain carries TRBV10-3 and TRBJ1-1; TRBD1 might be the D (6 bases). Germline V gives CDR1 ENHRY, CDR2 SYGVKD. There are 14 residues in the CDR3. V was pared by 8 bases and J by 5 bases, with 18 bases between. CDR3 residues: CAIGRDRLTTEAFF. For the CDR3, the DNA is TGTGCCATCGGTCGAGACAGGCTAACAACTGAAGCTTTCTTT.

The gene calls are TRBV19 and TRBJ2-5; TRBD1 aligns across 7 bases. The CDR3 loop spans 13 amino acids. Germline V gene lookup returns CDR1 LNHDA and CDR2 SQIVND (reference sequence). The V segment lost 6 bases and the J segment 5 bases; nucleotides outside the gene matches: 6. The CDR3 reads CASRHRGKETQYF. CDR3 in DNA: TGTGCCAGTAGACACAGGGGAAAGGAGACCCAGTACTTC. The full variable domain, rest sourced from reference TRBV19 and TRBJ2-5, is DGGITQSPKYLFRKEGQNVTLSCEQNLNHDAMYWYRQDPGQGLRLIYYSQIVNDFQKGDIAEGYSVSREKKESFPLTVTSAQKNPTAFYLCASRHRGKETQYFGPGTRLLVL.

The chain combines TRBV29-1 with TRBJ1-2; TRBD1 is a possible D gene (5 bases). Germline CDR1 and CDR2: SQVTM and ANQGSEA. V lost 7 bases to trimming and J lost 1 base, with 13 bases between them. The CDR3 spans 13 residues. The CDR3 loop is CSAGGGVNYGYTF. The CDR3 DNA is TGCAGCGCCGGCGGGGGGGTTAACTATGGCTACACCTTC.

The chain recombines TRBV5-3 with TRBJ2-7; 10 bases agree with TRBD1. TRBV5-3 is reported as an ORF; its role is uncertain. The CDR3 loop spans 17 amino acids. Germline trimming cut 0 bases from V and 3 bases from J; bases unmatched to any gene: 9. The CDR3 DNA reads TGTGCCAGAAGCTTGGTTCCCGAAGGACAGGGGGACTACGAGCAGTACTTC. It encodes CARSLVPEGQGDYEQYF.

The chain recombines TRBV9 with TRBJ2-5; 11 nucleotides line up with TRBD1. Germline V gene lookup returns CDR1 SGDLS and CDR2 YYNGEE. This CDR3 spans 15 amino acids. The V segment lost 4 bases and the J segment 2 bases; nucleotides outside the gene matches: 4. DNA of the CDR3: TGTGCCAGCAGCATAGGGACAGGGGGTCAAGAGACCCAGTACTTC. It is translated as CASSIGTGGQETQYF.

A few counts support this clone. This chain links TRBV4-1 with TRBJ1-5; 7 positions match TRBD1. With V trimmed by 0 bases and J by 6 bases, 5 bases remained unmatched. The CDR3 covers 15 residues. Germline V gene lookup returns CDR1 MGHRA and CDR2 YSYEKL. CDR3 bases: TGCGCCAGCAGCCAAGAGGAGACAGGGCCTCAGCCCCAGCATTTT. This encodes CASSQEETGPQPQHF.

The gene calls are TRBV5-1 and TRBJ1-6, with 7 nucleotides matching TRBD1. Germline loops: CDR1 SGHRS, CDR2 YFSETQ. V lost 4 bases and J lost 5; bases outside the gene matches: 6. This CDR3 region has 15 residues. The CDR3 coding sequence is TGCGCCAGCAGCGCCCGGGACAGAAATAATTCACCCCTCCACTTT. Its translation: CASSARDRNNSPLHF.

V usage is TRBV29-1 and J usage is TRBJ1-1, with a weak D call TRBD1 (5 bases). The CDR3 sequence is 13 residues long. Deletions cut 7 bases from V and 1 base from J, with 13 bases between. Germline CDR1 and CDR2: SQVTM and ANQGSEA. This CDR3 reads CSAQPGGNTEAFF. For the CDR3, the DNA is TGCAGCGCCCAACCGGGGGGGAACACTGAAGCTTTCTTT.

The chain links TRBV19 to TRBJ2-3, with TRBD2 matching over 10 bases. CDR1 and CDR2 (germline): LNHDA, SQIVND (reference sequence). This CDR3 has 18 amino acids. Germline trimming cut 3 bases from V and 3 bases from J; bases unmatched to any gene: 12. CDR3: CASSISFPSGRGTDTQYF. Written as DNA, the CDR3 is TGTGCCAGTAGTATTAGTTTCCCTAGCGGGAGAGGTACAGATACGCAGTATTTT.

This clone was seen more than once but under ten times. The chain uses TRBV28 and TRBJ1-1; no firm D call. The CDR3 loop spans 15 amino acids. V shed 5 bases and J shed 4 bases, with 17 bases lying between them. CDR1 and CDR2 from the germline V gene are MDHEN and SYDVKM. The CDR3 nucleotides read TGTGCCAGCAGTACCCAACACAGCGGCGGCACTGAAGCTTTCTTT. It yields the protein CASSTQHSGGTEAFF.

The chain is built from TRBV7-9 and TRBJ2-1; the match to TRBD2 covers 7 bases. Trimming at V came to 1 base and at J to 7 bases, leaving 10 bases not matched to a gene. Germline V lookup: CDR1 SEHNR, CDR2 FQNEAQ (reference sequence). The CDR3 is 16 residues long. The CDR3 DNA sequence: TGTGCCAGCAGCTTAGACGTGGGAGGGCCAGGGAATGAGCAGTTCTTC. This codes for CASSLDVGGPGNEQFF.

This clone was seen only a few times. The chain uses TRBV28 and TRBJ2-2; 7 nucleotides align to TRBD1. Germline trimming cut 6 bases from V and 5 bases from J; bases unmatched to any gene: 9. The CDR3 has 15 amino acids. Per the germline V gene, CDR1 is MDHEN and CDR2 is SYDVKM. This chain's CDR3 is CASRTGTVVTGELFF. The DNA for the CDR3 is TGTGCCAGCAGAACCGGGACAGTGGTGACCGGGGAGCTGTTTTTT.

This chain's CDR3 is CASSLKTGEGEGYTF. The CDR3 DNA reads TGTGCCAGCAGCCTGAAGACAGGGGAGGGTGAAGGCTACACCTTC. The chain links TRBV5-4 to TRBJ1-2, with 8 bases fitting TRBD1. V was pared by 4 bases and J by 8 bases, with 13 bases of the junction left unmatched. CDR1 and CDR2 (germline): SGHNT, YYREEE (reference sequence). The CDR3 length is 15 residues.

The gene calls are TRBV6-5 and TRBJ1-2; 7 nucleotides line up with TRBD1. This CDR3 spans 14 amino acids. CDR1 and CDR2 (germline): MNHEY, SVGAGI. Trimming took 6 bases from V and 5 from J; bases not matched to a gene: 9. CDR3 in amino acids: CASSPDRLTYGYTF. The CDR3 nucleotides read TGTGCCAGCAGCCCGGACAGGCTCACGTATGGCTACACCTTC.

The sample holds a few counts of this clone. This rearrangement joins TRBV4-1 to TRBJ2-3; tentative D call: TRBD1 (6 bases). This CDR3 spans 15 amino acids. The germline gives CDR1 MGHRA, CDR2 YSYEKL. Trimming removed 1 base at V and 5 bases at J, with 13 bases between. This CDR3 reads CASSQVEGVGDTQYF. The CDR3 coding sequence is TGCGCCAGCAGCCAAGTAGAGGGGGTTGGAGATACGCAGTATTTT.

The chain is built from TRBV5-1 and TRBJ2-1; a weak D match, TRBD2 (7 bases). The CDR3 covers 14 residues. Trimming left V 2 bases short and J 6 bases short, with 12 bases between. The V gene's germline CDR1 is SGHRS and CDR2 YFSETQ. The CDR3 sequence is CASSLGGGLNEQFF. In DNA, the CDR3 is TGCGCCAGCAGCTTAGGGGGGGGGCTCAATGAGCAGTTCTTC.

The V and J genes are TRBV30 and TRBJ2-1; tentatively, D is TRBD2 (5 bases). Germline V gene lookup returns CDR1 GTSNPN and CDR2 SVGIG (reference sequence). The CDR3 contains 13 residues. Deletions cut 2 bases from V and 4 bases from J, with 9 bases between. The CDR3 reads CAWSNGIYNEQFF. CDR3 sequence (DNA): TGTGCCTGGAGTAACGGGATTTACAATGAGCAGTTCTTC.

The chain uses TRBV11-3 and TRBJ1-1; D not certain. CDR3 size: 13 residues. Germline V gene data show CDR1 as SGHNT and CDR2 as YENEEA. V shed 4 bases and J shed 1 base, with 7 bases lying between them. CDR3 loop: CASSSEANTEAFF. CDR3 bases: TGTGCCAGCAGCTCCGAGGCGAACACTGAAGCTTTCTTT.

This chain connects TRBV4-2 to TRBJ1-6; no firm D call. Germline CDR1 is LGHNA and CDR2 is YNFKEQ. The CDR3 covers 15 residues. V lost 0 bases to trimming and J lost 9 bases, with 12 bases between them. The CDR3 loop reads CASSQDIFGSSPLHF. The CDR3 nucleotides are TGTGCCAGCAGCCAAGATATTTTTGGGAGTTCACCCCTCCACTTT.

This chain connects TRBV5-1 to TRBJ2-3; 10 positions match TRBD2. V was clipped by 4 bases and J by 2 bases; unmatched bases: 10. The V gene's germline CDR1 is SGHRS and CDR2 YFSETQ. The CDR3 sequence is 17 residues long. The CDR3 protein is CASSTDILAGNTDTQYF. CDR3 coding DNA: TGCGCCAGCAGCACCGACATACTAGCGGGGAACACAGATACGCAGTATTTT.

This chain connects TRBV2 to TRBJ2-3, with 11 bases fitting TRBD1. J lost 4 bases, V lost 6 bases, and 3 bases had no gene match. CDR3 length: 14 amino acids. Germline CDR1 reads SNHLY; CDR2 reads FYNNEI. The CDR3 sequence: CASRRDRGSDTQYF. The CDR3 DNA follows: TGTGCCAGCAGGAGGGACAGGGGGTCAGATACGCAGTATTTT.

This clone was detected only once. The sample carries other DNA sequences with the same CDR3. The genes are TRBV19 and TRBJ1-5; D is unresolved. The germline gives CDR1 LNHDA, CDR2 SQIVND (reference sequence). Trimming pared 2 bases from V and 4 bases from J, leaving 6 bases between. The CDR3 runs to 13 residues. DNA of the CDR3: TGTGCCAGTAGTATAAGGGAGAATCAGCCCCAGCATTTT. It yields the protein CASSIRENQPQHF.